This T cell receptor (beta chain) was sequenced during a study of T cells in Graves' hyperthyroidism and ophthalmopathy. Study-wide results and limits: Researchers found most expanded thyroid clonotypes above 0.001 in blood as well. A median about 6.2 months before onset, the model predicted ophthalmopathy. Classification by a 13 V-J model distinguished ophthalmopathy from stable hyperthyroidism.

About this clonotype itself: The antigen is not known.

Amplification of TCR beta CDR3 regions was performed using RNA transcripts as template. HTBI primers were used for first-round RT-PCR of the TCR CDR3. TCRdb re-called the multiplex PCR reads with MiXCR, one entry per CDR3 protein. In the table there are roughly 510,000 distinct CDR3 sequences, 40% to 50% of which are singletons. Uncontrolled infections, other autoimmune diseases, pregnancy or lactation led to exclusion of patients. With 9 bases removed from V and 1 base from J, the gap between germline ends came to 12 bases. The CDR3 is 13 residues long. Germline CDR1 reads SNHLY; CDR2 reads FYNNEI. This sequence originates from an adult woman with Graves' disease, either hyperthyroidism or ophthalmopathy (not recorded which). The sample taken for sequencing was peripheral blood or thyroid tissue (not recorded which). The chain couples TRBV2 to TRBJ1-1; D might be TRBD1 (5 bases). CDR3 amino acids: CASLPGPNTEAFF. The CDR3 nucleotides read TGTGCCAGTCTCCCGGGGCCGAACACTGAAGCTTTCTTT. Using reference TRBV2 and TRBJ1-1 for the parts outside the CDR3, the full variable domain is EPEVTQTPSHQVTQMGQEVILRCVPISNHLYFYWYRQILGQKVEFLVSFYNNEISEKSEIFDDQFSVERPDGSNFTLKIRSTKLEDSAMYFCASLPGPNTEAFFGQGTRLTVV.